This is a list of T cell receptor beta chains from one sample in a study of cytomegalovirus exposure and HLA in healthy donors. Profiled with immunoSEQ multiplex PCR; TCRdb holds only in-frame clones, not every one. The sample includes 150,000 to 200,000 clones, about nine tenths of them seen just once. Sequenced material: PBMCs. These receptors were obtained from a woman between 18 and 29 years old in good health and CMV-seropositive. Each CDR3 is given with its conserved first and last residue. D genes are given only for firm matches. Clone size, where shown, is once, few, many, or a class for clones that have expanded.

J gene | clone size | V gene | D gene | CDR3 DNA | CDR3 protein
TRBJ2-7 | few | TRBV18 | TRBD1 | TGTGCCAGCTCACCGGGACAGGGGGTGACCTACGAGCAGTACTTC | CASSPGQGVTYEQYF
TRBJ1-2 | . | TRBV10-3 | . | TGTGCCATCAGTGAGTCCCAGGAACGTGGCTACACCTTC | CAISESQERGYTF
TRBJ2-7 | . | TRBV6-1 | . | TGTGCCAGCGCAGAGCTCGGCGCGGTCTACGAGCAGTACTTC | CASAELGAVYEQYF
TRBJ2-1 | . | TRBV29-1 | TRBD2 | TGCAGCGTTGAAGTCCAGGGCGGGGTGACTAGCGGGGTTTACAATGAGCAGTTCTTC | CSVEVQGGVTSGVYNEQFF
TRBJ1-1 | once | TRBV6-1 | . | TGTGCCAGCAGAACGACTGTGAACACTAAAGCTTTCTTT | CASRTTVNTKAFF
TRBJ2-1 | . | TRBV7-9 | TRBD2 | TGTGCCAGCAGCTTAACCGGGCTAGCGGATGAGCAGTTCTTC | CASSLTGLADEQFF
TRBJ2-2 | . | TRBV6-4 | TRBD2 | TGTGCCAGCAGTGACTCGGCGGGAGGAGACACCGGGGAGCTGTTTTTT | CASSDSAGGDTGELFF
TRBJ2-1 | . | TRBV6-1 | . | TGTGCCAGCAGTGAAGGCGGTTCCTACAATGAGCAGTTCTTC | CASSEGGSYNEQFF
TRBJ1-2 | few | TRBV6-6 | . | TGTGCCAGCACCGACAGGATGGGGGTAGAGGTGGACGGCTACACCTTC | CASTDRMGVEVDGYTF
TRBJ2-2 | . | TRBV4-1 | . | TGCGCCAGCAGCCAAGAATATGGGGAGCTGTTTTTT | CASSQEYGELFF
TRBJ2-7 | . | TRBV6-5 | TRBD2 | TGTGCCAGCAATTTTTTAGCGGGAGGGACCTACGAGCAGTACTTC | CASNFLAGGTYEQYF
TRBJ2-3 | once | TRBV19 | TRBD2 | TGTGCCAGTAGTATCCCCGGACTAGCGGGCCGTCCAGATACGCAGTATTTT | CASSIPGLAGRPDTQYF
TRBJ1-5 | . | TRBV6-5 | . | TGTGCCAGCAGTTACTCGAGATCGAGCAATCAGCCCCAGCATTTT | CASSYSRSSNQPQHF
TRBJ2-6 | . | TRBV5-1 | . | TGCGCCAGCAGCCCGACAGGCATCTCTGGGGCCAACGTCCTGACTTTC | CASSPTGISGANVLTF
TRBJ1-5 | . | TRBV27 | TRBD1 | TGTGCCAGCAGTTTATCTACCGGGACAGGTTTTCAGCCCCAGCATTTT | CASSLSTGTGFQPQHF
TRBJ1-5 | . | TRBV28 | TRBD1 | TGTGCCAGCACCCGGACAGGATTGAACGGTCAGCCCCAGCATTTT | CASTRTGLNGQPQHF
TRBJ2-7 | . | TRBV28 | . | TGTGCCAGCAGTTTTCCTCCCCTCTACGAGCAGTACTTC | CASSFPPLYEQYF
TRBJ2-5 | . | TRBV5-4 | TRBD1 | TGTGCCAGCAGGGAAAGACAGGGGGGGGCAGAGACCCAGTACTTC | CASRERQGGAETQYF
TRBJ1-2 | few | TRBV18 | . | TGTGCCAGCTCACCACTAGGGAGTCGCTATGGCTACACCTTC | CASSPLGSRYGYTF
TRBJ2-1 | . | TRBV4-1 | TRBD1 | TGCGCCAGCAGCCCCCCGAACAGGGGTCGGACTAATGAGCAGTTCTTC | CASSPPNRGRTNEQFF
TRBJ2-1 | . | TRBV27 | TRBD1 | TGTGCCAGCAGTTTGGACAGGGGGTTCGGAAATGAGCAGTTCTTC | CASSLDRGFGNEQFF
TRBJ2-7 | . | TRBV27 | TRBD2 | TGTGCCAGCAGTTCAGTGACTAGCGGACCTTACGAGCAGTACTTC | CASSSVTSGPYEQYF
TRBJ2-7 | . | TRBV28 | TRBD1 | TGTGCCAGCAGTTTGTCCGGGACAGGGGTCTCCTACGAGCAGTACTTC | CASSLSGTGVSYEQYF
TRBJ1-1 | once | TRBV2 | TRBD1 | TGTGCCAGCAGCGTACAGGGGGGGGTCACTGAAGCTTTCTTT | CASSVQGGVTEAFF
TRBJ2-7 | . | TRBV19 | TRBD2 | TGTGCCAGTAGTATAGCAAGCGGGAGGCAAGACGAGCAGTACTTC | CASSIASGRQDEQYF
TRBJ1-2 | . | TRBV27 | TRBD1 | TGTGCCAGCAAGATGACAGGGAACCACTATGGCTACACCTTC | CASKMTGNHYGYTF
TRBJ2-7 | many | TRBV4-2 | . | TGTGCCAGCAGCCAAGAGGGGGACAACTCCTACGAGCAGTACTTC | CASSQEGDNSYEQYF
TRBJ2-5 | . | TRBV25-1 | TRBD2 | TGTGCCAGCAGTAAGGTGGTGGGCGGGAGATTGGGGGAGACCCAGTACTTC | CASSKVVGGRLGETQYF
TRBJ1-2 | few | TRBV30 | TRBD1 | TGTGCCCGCCAGGGGACAGAGAACTATGGCTACACCTTC | CARQGTENYGYTF
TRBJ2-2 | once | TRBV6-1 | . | TGTGCCAGCAGTGAAAGAGATTACAGTTACACCGGGGAGCTGTTTTTT | CASSERDYSYTGELFF
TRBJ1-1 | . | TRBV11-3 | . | TGTGCCAGCAGCTTATCTGCTGAAGCTTTCTTT | CASSLSAEAFF
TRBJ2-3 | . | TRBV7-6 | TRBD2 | TGTGCCAGCAGCTTAGTGAGTAGCGGGGTCACAGATACGCAGTATTTT | CASSLVSSGVTDTQYF
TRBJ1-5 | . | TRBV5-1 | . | TGCGCCAGCAGCAAGGACAGATATCAGCCCCAGCATTTT | CASSKDRYQPQHF
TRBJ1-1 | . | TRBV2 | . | TGTGCCAGCAGTAGTCGGGACACCCAACCCGGCGCTGAAGCTTTCTTT | CASSSRDTQPGAEAFF
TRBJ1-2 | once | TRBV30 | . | TGTGCCTGGAGCAACAATTATGGCTACACCTTC | CAWSNNYGYTF
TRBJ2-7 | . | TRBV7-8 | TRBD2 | TGTGCCAGCAGCTCAGAACTAGCGGGAGAATACGAGCAGTACTTC | CASSSELAGEYEQYF
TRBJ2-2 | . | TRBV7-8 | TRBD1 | TGTGCCAGCAGCTTAGAGTGGACAGGAGTTTACACCGGGGAGCTGTTTTTT | CASSLEWTGVYTGELFF